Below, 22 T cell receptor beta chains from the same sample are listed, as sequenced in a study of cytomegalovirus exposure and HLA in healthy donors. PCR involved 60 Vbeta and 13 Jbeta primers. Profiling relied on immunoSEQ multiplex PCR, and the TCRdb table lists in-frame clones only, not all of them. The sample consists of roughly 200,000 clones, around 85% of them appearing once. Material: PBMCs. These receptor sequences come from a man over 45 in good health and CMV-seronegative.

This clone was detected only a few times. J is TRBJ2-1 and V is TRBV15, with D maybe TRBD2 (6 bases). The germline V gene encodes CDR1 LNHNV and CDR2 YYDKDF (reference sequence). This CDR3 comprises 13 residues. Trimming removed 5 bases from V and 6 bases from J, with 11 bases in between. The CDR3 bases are TGTGCCACCAGCCGGGGGACCCTCAATGAGCAGTTCTTC. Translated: CATSRGTLNEQFF.

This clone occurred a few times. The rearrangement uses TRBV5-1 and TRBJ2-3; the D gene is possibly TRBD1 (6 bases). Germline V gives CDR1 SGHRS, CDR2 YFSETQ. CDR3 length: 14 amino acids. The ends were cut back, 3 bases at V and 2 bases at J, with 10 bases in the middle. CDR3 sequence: CASSSRDNTDTQYF. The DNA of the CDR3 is TGCGCCAGCAGCTCCCGGGACAACACAGATACGCAGTATTTT.

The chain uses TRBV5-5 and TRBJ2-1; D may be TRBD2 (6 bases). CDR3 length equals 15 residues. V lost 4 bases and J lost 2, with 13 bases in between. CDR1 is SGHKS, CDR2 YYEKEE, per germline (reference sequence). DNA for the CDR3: TGTGCCAGCAGCCCCGGGGGTGACCCCTACAATGAGCAGTTCTTC. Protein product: CASSPGGDPYNEQFF.

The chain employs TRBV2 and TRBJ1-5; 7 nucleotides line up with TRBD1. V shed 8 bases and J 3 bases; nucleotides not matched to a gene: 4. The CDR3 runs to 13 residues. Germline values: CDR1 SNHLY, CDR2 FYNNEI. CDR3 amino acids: CASQGQYNQPQHF. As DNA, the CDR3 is TGTGCCAGCCAGGGACAGTACAATCAGCCCCAGCATTTT.

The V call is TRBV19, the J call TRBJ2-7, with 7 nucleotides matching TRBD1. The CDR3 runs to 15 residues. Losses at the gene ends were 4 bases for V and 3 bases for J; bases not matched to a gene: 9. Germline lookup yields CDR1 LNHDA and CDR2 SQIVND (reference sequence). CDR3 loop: CASSTRQGINYEQYF. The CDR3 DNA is TGTGCCAGTAGTACCAGACAGGGAATCAACTACGAGCAGTACTTC. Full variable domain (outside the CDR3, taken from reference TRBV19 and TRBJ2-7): DGGITQSPKYLFRKEGQNVTLSCEQNLNHDAMYWYRQDPGQGLRLIYYSQIVNDFQKGDIAEGYSVSREKKESFPLTVTSAQKNPTAFYLCASSTRQGINYEQYFGPGTRLTVT.

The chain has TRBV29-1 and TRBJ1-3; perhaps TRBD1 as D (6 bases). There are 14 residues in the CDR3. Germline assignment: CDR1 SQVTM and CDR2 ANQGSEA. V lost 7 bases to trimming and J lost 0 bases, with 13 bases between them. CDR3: CSGRTASSGNTIYF. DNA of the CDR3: TGCAGCGGCCGGACAGCCAGCTCTGGAAACACCATATATTTT.

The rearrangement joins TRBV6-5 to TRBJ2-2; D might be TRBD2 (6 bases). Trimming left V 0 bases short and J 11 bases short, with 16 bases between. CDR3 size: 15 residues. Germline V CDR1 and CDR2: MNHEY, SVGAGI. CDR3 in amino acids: CASSYSFTGGIELFF. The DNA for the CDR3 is TGTGCCAGCAGTTACTCTTTCACTGGCGGGATAGAGCTGTTTTTT.

As DNA, the CDR3 is TGTGCCAGCAGTTCTAGACTTGACGAGAACACCGGGGAGCTGTTTTTT. This gives the protein CASSSRLDENTGELFF. This sequence joins TRBV28 and TRBJ2-2, with unresolved D. Deletions cut 4 bases from V and 1 base from J, with 13 bases between. Germline CDR1 reads MDHEN; CDR2 reads SYDVKM. The CDR3 has 16 amino acids.

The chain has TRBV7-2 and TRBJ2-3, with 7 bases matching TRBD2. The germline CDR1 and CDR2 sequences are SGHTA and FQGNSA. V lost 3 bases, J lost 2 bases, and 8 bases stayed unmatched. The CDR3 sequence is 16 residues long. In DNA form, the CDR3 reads TGTGCCAGCAGCTTTGGAGGGAGGGCCCTCACAGATACGCAGTATTTT. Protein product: CASSFGGRALTDTQYF. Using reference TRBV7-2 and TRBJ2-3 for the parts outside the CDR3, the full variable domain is GAGVSQSPSNKVTEKGKDVELRCDPISGHTALYWYRQSLGQGLEFLIYFQGNSAPDKSGLPSDRFSAERTGGSVSTLTIQRTQQEDSAVYLCASSFGGRALTDTQYFGPGTRLTVL.

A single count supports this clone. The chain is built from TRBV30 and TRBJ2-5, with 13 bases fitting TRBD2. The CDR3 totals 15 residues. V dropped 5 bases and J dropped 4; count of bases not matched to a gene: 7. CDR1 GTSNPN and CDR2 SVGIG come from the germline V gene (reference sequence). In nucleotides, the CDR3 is TGTGCCTGGCGGCCGGGACTAGCGGGACGAGAGACCCAGTACTTC. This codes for CAWRPGLAGRETQYF. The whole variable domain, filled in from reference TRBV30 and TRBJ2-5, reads SQTIHQWPATLVQPVGSPLSLECTVEGTSNPNLYWYRQAAGRGLQLLFYSVGIGQISSEVPQNLSASRPQDRQFILSSKKLLLSDSGFYLCAWRPGLAGRETQYFGPGTRLLVL.

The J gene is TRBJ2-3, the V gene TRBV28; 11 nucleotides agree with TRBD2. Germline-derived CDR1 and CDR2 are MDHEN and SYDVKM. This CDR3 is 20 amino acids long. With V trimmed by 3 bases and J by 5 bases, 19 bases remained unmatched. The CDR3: CASSFLGAYSGRASGDTQYF. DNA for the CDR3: TGTGCCAGCAGTTTTTTGGGGGCCTATAGCGGGAGGGCCTCCGGAGATACGCAGTATTTT.

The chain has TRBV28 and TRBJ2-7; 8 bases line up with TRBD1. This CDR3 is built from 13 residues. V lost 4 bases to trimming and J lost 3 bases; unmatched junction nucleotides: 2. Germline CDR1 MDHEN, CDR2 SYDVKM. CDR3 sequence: CASSSGQDYEQYF. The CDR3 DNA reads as TGTGCCAGCAGTTCGGGACAGGACTACGAGCAGTACTTC.

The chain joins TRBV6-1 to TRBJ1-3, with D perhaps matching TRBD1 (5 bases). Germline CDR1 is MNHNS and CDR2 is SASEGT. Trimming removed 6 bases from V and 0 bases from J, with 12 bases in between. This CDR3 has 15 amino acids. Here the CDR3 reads CASRTTENSGNTIYF. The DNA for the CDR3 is TGTGCCAGCAGAACGACAGAAAACTCTGGAAACACCATATATTTT.

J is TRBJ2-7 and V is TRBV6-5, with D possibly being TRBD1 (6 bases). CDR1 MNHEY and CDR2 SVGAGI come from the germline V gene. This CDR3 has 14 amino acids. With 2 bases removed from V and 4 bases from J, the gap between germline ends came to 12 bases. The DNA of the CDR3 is TGTGCCAGCAGTTACAGGCAGGGGACGTACGAGCAGTACTTC. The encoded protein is CASSYRQGTYEQYF.

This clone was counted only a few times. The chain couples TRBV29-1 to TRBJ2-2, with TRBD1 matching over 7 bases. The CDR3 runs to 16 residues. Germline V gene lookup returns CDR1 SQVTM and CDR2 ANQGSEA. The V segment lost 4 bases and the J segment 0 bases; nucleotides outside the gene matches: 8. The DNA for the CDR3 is TGCAGCGTTGCGTGGACAGGCTTCGCGAACACCGGGGAGCTGTTTTTT. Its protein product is CSVAWTGFANTGELFF.

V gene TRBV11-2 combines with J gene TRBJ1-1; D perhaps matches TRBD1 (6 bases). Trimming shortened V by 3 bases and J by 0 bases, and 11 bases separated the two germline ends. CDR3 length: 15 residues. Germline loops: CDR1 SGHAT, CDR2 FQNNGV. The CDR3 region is CASSFTGNMNTEAFF. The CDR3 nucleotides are TGTGCCAGCAGCTTTACAGGGAATATGAACACTGAAGCTTTCTTT.

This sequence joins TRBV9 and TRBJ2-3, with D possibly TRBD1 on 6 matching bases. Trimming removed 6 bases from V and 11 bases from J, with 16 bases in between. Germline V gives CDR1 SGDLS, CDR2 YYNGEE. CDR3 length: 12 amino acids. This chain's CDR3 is CASKKLIGGQYF. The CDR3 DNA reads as TGTGCCAGCAAAAAGCTAATAGGGGGGCAGTATTTT.

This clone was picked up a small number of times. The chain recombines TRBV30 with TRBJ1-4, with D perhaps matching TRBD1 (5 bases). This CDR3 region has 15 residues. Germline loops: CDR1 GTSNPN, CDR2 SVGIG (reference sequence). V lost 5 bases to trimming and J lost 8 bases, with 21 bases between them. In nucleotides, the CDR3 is TGTGCCTGGGCTACCCAGGGACTTTCGCACGAAAAACTGTTTTTT. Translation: CAWATQGLSHEKLFF.

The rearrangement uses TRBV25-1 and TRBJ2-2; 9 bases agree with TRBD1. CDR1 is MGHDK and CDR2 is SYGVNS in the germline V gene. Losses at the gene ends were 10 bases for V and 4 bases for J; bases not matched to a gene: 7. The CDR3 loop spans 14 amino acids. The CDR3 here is CAIPGQGSTGELFF. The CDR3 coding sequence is TGTGCCATTCCGGGACAGGGATCCACCGGGGAGCTGTTTTTT. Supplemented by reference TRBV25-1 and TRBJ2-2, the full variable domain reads EADIYQTPRYLVIGTGKKITLECSQTMGHDKMYWYQQDPGMELHLIHYSYGVNSTEKGDLSSESTVSRIRTEHFPLTLESARPSHTSQYLCAIPGQGSTGELFFGEGSRLTVL.

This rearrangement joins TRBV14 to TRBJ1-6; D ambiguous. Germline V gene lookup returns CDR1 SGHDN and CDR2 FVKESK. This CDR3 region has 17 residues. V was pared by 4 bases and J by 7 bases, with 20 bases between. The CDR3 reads CASSRFLRATANSPLHF. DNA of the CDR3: TGTGCCAGCAGCCGCTTTTTGCGGGCAACTGCGAATTCACCCCTCCACTTT.

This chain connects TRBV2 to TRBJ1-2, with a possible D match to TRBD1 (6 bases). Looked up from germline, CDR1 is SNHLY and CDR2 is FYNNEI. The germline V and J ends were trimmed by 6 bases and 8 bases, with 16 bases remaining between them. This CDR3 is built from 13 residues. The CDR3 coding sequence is TGTGCCAGCAGCAGGACAGAGTATGTGGGCTACACCTTC. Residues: CASSRTEYVGYTF.

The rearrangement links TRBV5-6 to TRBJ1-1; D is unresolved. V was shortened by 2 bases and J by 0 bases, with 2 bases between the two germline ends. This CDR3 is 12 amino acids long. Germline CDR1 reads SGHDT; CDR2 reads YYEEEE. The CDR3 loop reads CASSFMNTEAFF. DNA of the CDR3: TGTGCCAGCAGCTTTATGAACACTGAAGCTTTCTTT.